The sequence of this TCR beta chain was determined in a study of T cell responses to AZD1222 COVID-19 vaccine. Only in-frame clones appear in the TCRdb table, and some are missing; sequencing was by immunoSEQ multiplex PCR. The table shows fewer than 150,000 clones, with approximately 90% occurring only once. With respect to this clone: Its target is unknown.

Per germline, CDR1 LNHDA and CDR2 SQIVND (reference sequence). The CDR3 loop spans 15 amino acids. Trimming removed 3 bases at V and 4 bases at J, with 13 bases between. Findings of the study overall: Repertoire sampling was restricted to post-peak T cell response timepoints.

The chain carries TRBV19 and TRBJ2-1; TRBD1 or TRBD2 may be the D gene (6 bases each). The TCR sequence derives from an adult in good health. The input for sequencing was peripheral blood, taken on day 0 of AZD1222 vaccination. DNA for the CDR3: TGTGCCAGTAGTATCGGGGGCATTCGGTACAATGAGCAGTTCTTC. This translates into CASSIGGIRYNEQFF.